Each of the 10 T cell receptor beta chains below was sequenced from the same sample in a study of blood T cell repertoires in COVID-19. TCRdb's copy holds only in-frame clones and misses some; the assay was immunoSEQ multiplex PCR. The sample consists of fewer than 500,000 clones, 70% to 90% of them appearing once. The sequenced material came from PBMCs or T cells enriched from blood (not recorded which). These TCRs come from a young woman with acute COVID-19.

The V call is TRBV7-2, the J call TRBJ2-5; 8 positions match TRBD1. Germline V lookup: CDR1 SGHTA, CDR2 FQGNSA. The CDR3 sequence is 14 residues long. The V segment lost 3 bases and the J segment 5 bases; nucleotides outside the gene matches: 5. The CDR3 DNA is TGTGCCAGCAGCTTCAGGGGGCCGAGGGAGACCCAGTACTTC. It codes for CASSFRGPRETQYF.

The V and J genes are TRBV7-2 and TRBJ1-2; 7 nucleotides line up with TRBD1. The CDR3 has 13 amino acids. The V segment lost 5 bases and the J segment 8 bases; nucleotides outside the gene matches: 8. In germline, CDR1 is SGHTA, CDR2 FQGNSA. CDR3 amino acids: CASSPDRVGGYTF. CDR3 bases: TGTGCCAGCAGCCCTGACAGGGTAGGAGGCTACACCTTC. Looking up the rest from reference TRBV7-2 and TRBJ1-2 gives the full variable domain: GAGVSQSPSNKVTEKGKDVELRCDPISGHTALYWYRQSLGQGLEFLIYFQGNSAPDKSGLPSDRFSAERTGGSVSTLTIQRTQQEDSAVYLCASSPDRVGGYTFGSGTRLTVV.

This clone showed up just once. The gene calls are TRBV18 and TRBJ1-1, with 8 bases identical to TRBD1. V was clipped by 6 bases and J by 3 bases; unmatched bases: 6. The CDR3 sequence is 14 residues long. Germline lookup yields CDR1 KGHSH and CDR2 LQKENI. The CDR3 DNA sequence: TGTGCCAGCTCCCCGGGACAGGCGGACACTGAAGCTTTCTTT. This encodes CASSPGQADTEAFF.

This chain's CDR3 is CASSQGSAAYYGYTF. CDR3 in DNA: TGCGCCAGCAGCCAAGGATCTGCGGCTTACTATGGCTACACCTTC. The chain recombines TRBV4-1 with TRBJ1-2, with D unresolved. The CDR3 has 15 residues. V was trimmed by 1 base and J by 3 bases, leaving 12 bases between them. The germline CDR1 and CDR2 sequences are MGHRA and YSYEKL.

In DNA, the CDR3 is TGTGCCAGCAGTCCGAGGACAGGGGAAGGTGAAAAACTGTTTTTT. Translation: CASSPRTGEGEKLFF. This chain uses TRBV27 with TRBJ1-4, with 9 bases lining up with TRBD1. Trimming cost V 5 bases and J 7 bases; bases outside gene matches: 8. Germline V gives CDR1 MNHEY, CDR2 SMNVEV (reference sequence). There are 15 residues in the CDR3.

The chain recombines TRBV28 with TRBJ2-3, with 9 bases matching TRBD1. V gave up 2 bases and J gave up 4 bases; unmatched junction bases: 10. The CDR3 has 17 amino acids. Germline-derived CDR1 and CDR2 are MDHEN and SYDVKM. CDR3 in amino acids: CASSLVLGQGVADTQYF. DNA of the CDR3: TGTGCCAGCAGTTTAGTCCTGGGACAGGGTGTAGCAGATACGCAGTATTTT.

The rearrangement links TRBV10-2 to TRBJ1-1; no clear D. Trimming stripped 2 bases from V and 0 bases from J, with 13 bases between. Germline V gene sequence: CDR1 WSHSY, CDR2 SAAADI. The CDR3 covers 16 residues. The CDR3 sequence is CASSEDVQDMNTEAFF. CDR3 in DNA: TGCGCCAGCAGTGAGGATGTGCAAGACATGAACACTGAAGCTTTCTTT.

The rearrangement links TRBV6-1 to TRBJ1-1; D not resolved. Trimming removed 2 bases at V and 4 bases at J, with 11 bases between. The germline V gene encodes CDR1 MNHNS and CDR2 SASEGT. This CDR3 region has 14 residues. The CDR3 sequence: CASSEPGLGTEAFF. CDR3 nucleotides: TGTGCCAGCAGTGAACCGGGTCTGGGCACTGAAGCTTTCTTT.

The chain carries TRBV18 and TRBJ1-1; D possibly corresponds to TRBD1 (5 bases). Germline loops: CDR1 KGHSH, CDR2 LQKENI. Trimming took 2 bases from V and 10 from J, leaving 11 bases between them. CDR3 length: 12 residues. The CDR3 region is CASSPGAGSAFF. The CDR3 coding sequence is TGTGCCAGCTCACCAGGGGCTGGGTCAGCTTTCTTT.

The rearrangement links TRBV19 to TRBJ2-1; the D is unclear. The germline V gene encodes CDR1 LNHDA and CDR2 SQIVND (reference sequence). The V gene lost 3 bases and the J gene lost 0 bases, with 9 bases spanning the gap. The CDR3 covers 15 residues. The CDR3 DNA is TGTGCCAGTAGTATTGGCTCCATCTCCTACAATGAGCAGTTCTTC. Translated: CASSIGSISYNEQFF.